This entry concerns a single TCR beta chain. Its specificity is unknown. This sample is part of a study of OX40 agonist ivuxolimab in advanced cancers. Study-level information: Patients were dosed intravenously with ivuxolimab at 0.01 to 10 mg/kg every 2 weeks. Participants averaged around 60 years of age (range roughly 20 to 90) and were 82.7% male.

The repertoire was sequenced with immunoSEQ multiplex PCR; TCRdb's copy has only in-frame clones and lacks some. The data contain tens of thousands of clones, 80% to 95% of them singletons. V was trimmed by 6 bases and J by 7 bases, leaving 12 bases between them. The germline gives CDR1 DFQATT, CDR2 SNEGSKA (reference sequence). The CDR3 runs to 11 residues. Overall study findings and caveats: In the 0.1 to 3.0 mg/kg range, CD4+ and CD8+ blood T cells had expanded clonally by week 6. With doses of 0.1-3.0 mg/kg, partial responders showed among the lowest clonal expansion.

The rearrangement uses TRBV20-1 and TRBJ1-2; D gene ambiguous. This sample comprised CD4+ or CD8+ T cells sorted from blood, obtained in a trial of the OX40 agonist ivuxolimab. The TCR originated in an adult with an advanced solid tumor such as melanoma, head and neck, liver or kidney cancer. The CDR3 reads CSAQPVRGYTF. The DNA for the CDR3 is TGCAGTGCCCAGCCGGTCCGTGGCTACACCTTC.